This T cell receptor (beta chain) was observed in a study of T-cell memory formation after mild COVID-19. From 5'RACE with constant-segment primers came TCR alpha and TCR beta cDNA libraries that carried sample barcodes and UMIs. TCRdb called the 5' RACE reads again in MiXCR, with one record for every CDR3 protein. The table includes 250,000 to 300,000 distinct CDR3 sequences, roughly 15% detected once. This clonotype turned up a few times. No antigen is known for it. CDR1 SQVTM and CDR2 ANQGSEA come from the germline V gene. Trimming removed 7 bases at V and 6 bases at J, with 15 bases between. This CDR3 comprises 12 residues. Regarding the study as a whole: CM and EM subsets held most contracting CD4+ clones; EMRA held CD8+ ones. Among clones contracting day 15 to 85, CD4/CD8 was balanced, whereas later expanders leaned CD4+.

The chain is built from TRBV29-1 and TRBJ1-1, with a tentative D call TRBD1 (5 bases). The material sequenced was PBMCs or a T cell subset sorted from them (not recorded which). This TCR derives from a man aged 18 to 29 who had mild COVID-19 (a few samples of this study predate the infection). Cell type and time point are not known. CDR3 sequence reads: CSAPGADAEAFF. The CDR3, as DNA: TGCAGCGCCCCTGGGGCGGACGCTGAAGCTTTCTTT.